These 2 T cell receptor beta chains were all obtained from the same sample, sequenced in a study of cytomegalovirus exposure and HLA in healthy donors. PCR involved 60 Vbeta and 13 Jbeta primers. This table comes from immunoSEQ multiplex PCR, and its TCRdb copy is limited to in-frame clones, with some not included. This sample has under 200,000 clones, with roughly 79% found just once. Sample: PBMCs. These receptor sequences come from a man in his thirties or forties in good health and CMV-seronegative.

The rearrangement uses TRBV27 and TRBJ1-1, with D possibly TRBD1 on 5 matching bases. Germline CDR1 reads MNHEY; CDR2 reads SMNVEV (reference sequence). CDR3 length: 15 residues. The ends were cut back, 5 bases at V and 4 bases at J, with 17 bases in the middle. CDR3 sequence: CASSPQGPGGTEAFF. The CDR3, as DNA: TGTGCCAGCAGTCCCCAGGGCCCAGGCGGCACTGAAGCTTTCTTT.

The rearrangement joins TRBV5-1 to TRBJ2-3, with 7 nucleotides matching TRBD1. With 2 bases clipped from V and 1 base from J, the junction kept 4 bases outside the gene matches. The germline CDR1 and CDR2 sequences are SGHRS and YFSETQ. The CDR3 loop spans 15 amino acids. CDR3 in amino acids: CASSLEGQGTDTQYF. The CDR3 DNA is TGCGCCAGCAGCTTAGAAGGACAGGGCACAGATACGCAGTATTTT.